This T cell receptor (beta chain) is from a study of identical twins. V was clipped by 1 base and J by 3 bases, with 20 bases between them. The V gene's germline CDR1 is SGHDN and CDR2 FVKESK. The CDR3 is 18 residues long. A word on this clonotype: Its antigen is unidentified.

Notes on the study in general: Twin-shared out-of-frame alpha sequences showed excess low generation probability. High-abundance cord blood beta clonotypes had fewer insertions; memory repertoires showed none.

Template switching added a universal primer binding site, and final cDNA carried unique molecular identifiers. Using its own MiXCR run on the 5' RACE reads, TCRdb lists one record per CDR3 protein. The table includes about 1.7 million distinct CDR3 sequences, about 30% detected once. This clonotype originated in a newborn girl in good health. The sequenced material came from cord blood. The V call is TRBV14, the J call TRBJ2-3, with D perhaps being TRBD1 or TRBD2 (6 bases each). The CDR3 here is CASSQGVLRGLGTDTQYF. CDR3 coding DNA: TGTGCCAGCAGCCAAGGGGTTCTCCGGGGGCTCGGGACAGATACGCAGTATTTT.